This T cell receptor beta chain is from a study of blood T cells in healthy people across ages. Study-level findings and limits: With donor CMV status unknown, expanded clonotype changes were possibly confounded.

A few counts support this clonotype. No antigen is known for it. Per the germline V gene, CDR1 is MGHRA and CDR2 is YSYEKL. The CDR3 runs 15 residues. V lost 3 bases, J lost 2 bases, and 2 bases stayed unmatched. Primed by a sample-barcoded 5' primer and a J-beta primer mix, a second PCR proceeded for roughly 6 to 12 cycles. Sequencing recovered at least 3 million CDR3-containing paired-end reads from each sample. Each CDR3 protein gets one entry after TCRdb re-called the 5' RACE reads with MiXCR. The data show around 690,000 distinct CDR3 sequences, roughly 50% seen once. This receptor was taken from a man in his fifties or sixties in good health. Sequencing was done on a sample of blood. The J gene is TRBJ2-5, the V gene TRBV4-1; the match to TRBD2 covers 11 bases. This CDR3 is CASSQGLAEQETQYF. In nucleotides, the CDR3 is TGCGCCAGCAGCCAGGGACTAGCGGAACAAGAGACCCAGTACTTC.